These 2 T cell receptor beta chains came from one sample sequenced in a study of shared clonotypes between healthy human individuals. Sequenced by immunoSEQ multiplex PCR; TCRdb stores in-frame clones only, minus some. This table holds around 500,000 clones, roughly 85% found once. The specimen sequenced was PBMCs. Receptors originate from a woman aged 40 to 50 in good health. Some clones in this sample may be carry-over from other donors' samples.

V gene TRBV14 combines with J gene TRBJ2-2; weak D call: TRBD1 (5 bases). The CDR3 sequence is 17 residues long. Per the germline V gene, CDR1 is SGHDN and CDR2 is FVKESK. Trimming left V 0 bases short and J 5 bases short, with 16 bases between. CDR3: CASSQEGARMITGELFF. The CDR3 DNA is TGTGCCAGCAGCCAAGAAGGGGCTAGAATGATAACCGGGGAGCTGTTTTTT.

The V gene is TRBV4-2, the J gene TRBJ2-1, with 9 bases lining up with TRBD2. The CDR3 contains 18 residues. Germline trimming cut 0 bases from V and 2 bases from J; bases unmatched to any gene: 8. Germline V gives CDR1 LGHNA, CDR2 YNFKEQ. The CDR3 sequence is CASSQDSRGGRAYNEQFF. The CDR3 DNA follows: TGTGCCAGCAGCCAAGATTCCCGCGGCGGGAGGGCCTACAATGAGCAGTTCTTC.